The T cell receptor (beta chain) under discussion was sequenced for a study of early T cells in non-severe SARS-CoV-2 infection. Study information: Alpha and beta chains were unpaired, from unsorted whole-blood bulk RNA.

Many counts were recorded for this clonotype. What it binds is unknown. Study-wide points: The VDJdb matching leaned toward anti-spike CD8 responses and overlooked private and CD4 specificities.

Attachment of unique molecular identifiers was made to individual cDNA molecules. From the 5' RACE reads, TCRdb called clonotypes with MiXCR, one entry per CDR3 protein. The table includes 40,000 to 50,000 distinct CDR3 sequences, less than 15% detected once. Between the trimmed V and J ends, which lost 1 base and 0 bases, there was a span of 11 bases. The germline V gene encodes CDR1 LGHDT and CDR2 YNNKEL (reference sequence). CDR3 size: 16 residues. Sequencing was performed on whole blood. This chain uses TRBV3-1 with TRBJ2-3; D is undetermined. The clonotype originates from an adult who was a healthcare worker with PCR-confirmed SARS-CoV-2 infection or an uninfected control (not recorded which). CDR3 loop: CASSQVGEASTDTQYF. The CDR3 DNA is TGTGCCAGCAGCCAAGTCGGTGAAGCTAGCACAGATACGCAGTATTTT.